Below are 8 T cell receptor beta chains sequenced from a single sample in a study of technical replicates of blood from several donors. Using immunoSEQ multiplex PCR, the repertoire was profiled, and TCRdb retains in-frame clones only, with some absent. This table has about 73,000 clones, roughly 90% appearing once. Sample: PBMCs. All receptors come from a human donor in good health. Some clones in this sample may be carry-over from other donors' samples.

The chain couples TRBV5-4 to TRBJ2-1, with D perhaps matching TRBD1 (6 bases). The CDR3 is made up of 15 amino acids. Germline CDR1 reads SGHNT; CDR2 reads YYREEE (reference sequence). Deletions cut 6 bases from V and 2 bases from J, with 15 bases between. CDR3 bases: TGTGCCAGCAACAAAGGCGGACAGCCCTACAATGAGCAGTTCTTC. This sequence encodes CASNKGGQPYNEQFF.

This chain uses TRBV7-7 with TRBJ2-7, with TRBD2 as a possible D gene (5 bases). Germline V gene data show CDR1 as SSHAT and CDR2 as FNYEAQ (reference sequence). The ends were cut back, 3 bases at V and 9 bases at J, with 15 bases in the middle. The CDR3 runs 13 residues. CDR3 sequence (DNA): TGTGCCAGCAGCTTGACTCAGAGGGCAGGGCAGTACTTC. Protein: CASSLTQRAGQYF.

The chain carries TRBV6-4 and TRBJ2-3; D is unclear. Germline V gene lookup returns CDR1 MRHNA and CDR2 SNTAGT. The length of the CDR3 is 14 residues. The ends were cut back, 4 bases at V and 4 bases at J, with 12 bases in the middle. Here the CDR3 DNA reads TGTGCCAGCAGTGCCGGAGAGATGGCAGATACGCAGTATTTT. Residues: CASSAGEMADTQYF.

The chain links TRBV6-4 to TRBJ2-1; 9 positions match TRBD2. CDR1 is MRHNA, CDR2 SNTAGT, per germline. CDR3 size: 16 residues. V lost 3 bases, J lost 1 base, and 4 bases stayed unmatched. CDR3 sequence reads: CASSDSGLASYNEQFF. The CDR3, as DNA: TGTGCCAGCAGTGATTCGGGACTAGCTTCCTACAATGAGCAGTTCTTC.

This sequence joins TRBV30 and TRBJ1-3; 8 bases align to TRBD1. Germline loops: CDR1 GTSNPN, CDR2 SVGIG (reference sequence). CDR3 length: 15 residues. J gave up 4 bases and V 5 bases, and 10 bases lay outside the gene matches. The CDR3 coding sequence is TGTGCCTGGGCGATACAGGGGGTCCGCGGAAACACCATATATTTT. It encodes CAWAIQGVRGNTIYF.

The chain couples TRBV6-6 to TRBJ1-2, with D possibly matching TRBD1 (6 bases). The CDR3 is 13 amino acids. CDR1 and CDR2 (germline): MNHNY, SVGAGI (reference sequence). The V gene lost 2 bases and the J gene lost 2 bases, with 6 bases spanning the gap. The chain's CDR3 is CASSYDRNYGYTF. In nucleotides, the CDR3 is TGTGCCAGCAGTTACGACAGGAACTATGGCTACACCTTC.

This chain links TRBV20-1 with TRBJ2-7, with D unresolved. CDR3 length equals 10 residues. Trimming took 0 bases from V and 6 from J, leaving 3 bases between them. Germline CDR1 reads DFQATT; CDR2 reads SNEGSKA (reference sequence). The DNA of the CDR3 is TGCAGTGCTAGAGATCGCGAGCAGTACTTC. Amino acids: CSARDREQYF.

This rearrangement joins TRBV18 to TRBJ2-3; 8 nucleotides align to TRBD2. Germline loops: CDR1 KGHSH, CDR2 LQKENI. V lost 4 bases to trimming and J lost 0 bases; unmatched junction nucleotides: 9. The CDR3 has 17 residues. The CDR3 here is CASSLRSTGGSTDTQYF. The CDR3 DNA reads TGTGCCAGCTCACTACGAAGTACGGGGGGGAGCACAGATACGCAGTATTTT.